Only one count was recorded for the clone carrying this T cell receptor beta chain. Its antigen remains unknown. Sampling times: baseline, cycle 4 day 1, cycle 7 day 1. The data were produced by immunoSEQ multiplex PCR, yet TCRdb's version contains in-frame clones alone and is incomplete. The table has around 80,000 clones, roughly 88% seen once. V was clipped by 1 base and J by 7 bases, with 7 bases between them. The CDR3 is 13 amino acids. Germline V gene lookup returns CDR1 SGHAT and CDR2 FQNNGV. This sample was taken from a study of OX40 agonist ivuxolimab in advanced cancers. Study outcomes and limitations: Researchers report that CD8+ T cells had, on average, more expanded clones than CD4+. Some nonresponders additionally presented with little normalized T-cell clonal expansion.

The sample consisted of CD4+ or CD8+ T cells sorted from blood, taken in a trial of the OX40 agonist ivuxolimab. The origin of this receptor is an adult with an advanced solid tumor such as melanoma, head and neck, liver or kidney cancer. The V gene is TRBV11-2, the J gene TRBJ2-2, with unresolved D. This CDR3 reads CASSLVSSGELFF. The CDR3 region has the DNA TGTGCCAGCAGCTTAGTTAGTAGCGGGGAGCTGTTTTTT. Full variable domain (rest looked up from reference TRBV11-2 and TRBJ2-2): EAGVAQSPRYKIIEKRQSVAFWCNPISGHATLYWYQQILGQGPKLLIQFQNNGVVDDSQLPKDRFSAERLKGVDSTLKIQPAKLEDSAVYLCASSLVSSGELFFGEGSRLTVL.